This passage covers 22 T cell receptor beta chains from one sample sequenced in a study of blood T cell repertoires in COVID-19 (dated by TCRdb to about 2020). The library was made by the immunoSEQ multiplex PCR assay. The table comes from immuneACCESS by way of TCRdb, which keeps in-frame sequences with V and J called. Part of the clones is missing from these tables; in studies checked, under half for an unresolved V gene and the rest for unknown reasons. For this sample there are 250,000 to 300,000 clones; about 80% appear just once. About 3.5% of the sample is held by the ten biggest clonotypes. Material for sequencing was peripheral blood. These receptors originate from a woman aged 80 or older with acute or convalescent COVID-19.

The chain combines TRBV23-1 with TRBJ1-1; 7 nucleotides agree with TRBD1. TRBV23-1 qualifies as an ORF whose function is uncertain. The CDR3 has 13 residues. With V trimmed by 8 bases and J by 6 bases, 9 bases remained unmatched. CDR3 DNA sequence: TGCGCCAGCCAGACAGGGAAGTATCCTGAAGCTTTCTTT. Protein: CASQTGKYPEAFF.

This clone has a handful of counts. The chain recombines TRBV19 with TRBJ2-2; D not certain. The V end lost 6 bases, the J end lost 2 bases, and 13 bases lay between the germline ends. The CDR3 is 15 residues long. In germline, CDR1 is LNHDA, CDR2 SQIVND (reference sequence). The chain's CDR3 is CASRRQQLNTGELFF. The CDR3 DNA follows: TGTGCCAGTAGACGTCAACAGTTAAACACCGGGGAGCTGTTTTTT.

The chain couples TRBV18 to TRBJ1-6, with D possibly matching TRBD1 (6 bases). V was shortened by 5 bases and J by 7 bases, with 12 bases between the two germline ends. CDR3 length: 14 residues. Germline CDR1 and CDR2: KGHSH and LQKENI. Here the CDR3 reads CASSTTGMNSPLHF. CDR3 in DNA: TGTGCCAGCTCAACTACAGGGATGAATTCACCCCTCCACTTT. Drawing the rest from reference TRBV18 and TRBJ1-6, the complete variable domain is NAGVMQNPRHLVRRRGQEARLRCSPMKGHSHVYWYRQLPEEGLKFMVYLQKENIIDESGMPKERFSAEFPKEGPSILRIQQVVRGDSAAYFCASSTTGMNSPLHFGNGTRLTVT.

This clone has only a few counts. CDR3 region: CASSRGTGVVDEQFF. The CDR3 region has the DNA TGTGCCAGCTCCCGAGGGACAGGGGTTGTCGATGAGCAGTTCTTC. The chain carries TRBV18 and TRBJ2-1; 10 nucleotides line up with TRBD1. The germline V gene has CDR1 KGHSH and CDR2 LQKENI. V trimming: 6 bases; J trimming: 8 bases; junction bases outside the gene matches: 10. The CDR3 totals 15 residues.

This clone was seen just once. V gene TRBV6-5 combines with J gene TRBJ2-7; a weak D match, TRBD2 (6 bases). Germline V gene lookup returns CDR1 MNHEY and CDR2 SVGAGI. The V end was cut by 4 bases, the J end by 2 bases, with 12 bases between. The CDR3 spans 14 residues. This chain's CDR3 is CASSSGTGTYEQYF. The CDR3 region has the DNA TGTGCCAGCAGTTCCGGGACTGGGACCTACGAGCAGTACTTC.

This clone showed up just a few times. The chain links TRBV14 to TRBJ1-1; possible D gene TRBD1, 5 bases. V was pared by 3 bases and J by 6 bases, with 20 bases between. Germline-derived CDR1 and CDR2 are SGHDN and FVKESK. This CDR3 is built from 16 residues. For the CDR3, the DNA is TGTGCCAGCAGCCACAGACGGGGGGAGAGCAGGGCTGAAGCTTTCTTT. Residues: CASSHRRGESRAEAFF.

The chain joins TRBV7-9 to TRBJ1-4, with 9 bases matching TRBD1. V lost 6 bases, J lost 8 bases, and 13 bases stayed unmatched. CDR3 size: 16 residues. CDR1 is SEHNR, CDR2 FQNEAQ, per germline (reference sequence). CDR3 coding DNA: TGTGCCAGCAGACCCCCACCGGGACAGGGCCACGAAAAACTGTTTTTT. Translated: CASRPPPGQGHEKLFF.

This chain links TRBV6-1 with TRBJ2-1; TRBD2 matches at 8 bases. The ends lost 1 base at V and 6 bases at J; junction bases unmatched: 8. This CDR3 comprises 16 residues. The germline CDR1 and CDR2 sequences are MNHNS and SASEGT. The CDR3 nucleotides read TGTGCCAGCAGTGAAGGTAGGAGCGGGGGTGGCAATGAGCAGTTCTTC. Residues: CASSEGRSGGGNEQFF.

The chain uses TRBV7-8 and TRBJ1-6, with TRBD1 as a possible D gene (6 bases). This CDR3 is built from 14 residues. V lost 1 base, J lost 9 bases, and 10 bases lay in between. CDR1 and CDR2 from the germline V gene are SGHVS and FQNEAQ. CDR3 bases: TGTGCCAGCAGCTTAGGCCAGGGGAGTTCACCCCTCCACTTT. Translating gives CASSLGQGSSPLHF.

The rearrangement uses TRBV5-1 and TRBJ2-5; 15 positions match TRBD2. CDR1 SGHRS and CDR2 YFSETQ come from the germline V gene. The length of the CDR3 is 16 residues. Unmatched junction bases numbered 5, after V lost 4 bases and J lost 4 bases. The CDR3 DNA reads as TGCGCCAGCAGCCCGGGACTAGCGGGAGGACTAGAGACCCAGTACTTC. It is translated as CASSPGLAGGLETQYF. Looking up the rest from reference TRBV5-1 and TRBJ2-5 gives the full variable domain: KAGVTQTPRYLIKTRGQQVTLSCSPISGHRSVSWYQQTPGQGLQFLFEYFSETQRNKGNFPGRFSGRQFSNSRSEMNVSTLELGDSALYLCASSPGLAGGLETQYFGPGTRLLVL.

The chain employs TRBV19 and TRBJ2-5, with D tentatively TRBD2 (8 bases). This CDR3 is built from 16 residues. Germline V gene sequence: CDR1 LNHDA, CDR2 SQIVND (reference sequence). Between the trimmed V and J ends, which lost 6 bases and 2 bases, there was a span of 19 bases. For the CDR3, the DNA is TGTGCCAGTAGCACTAGCGGAGGGGGCGGACAAGAGACCCAGTACTTC. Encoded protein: CASSTSGGGGQETQYF.

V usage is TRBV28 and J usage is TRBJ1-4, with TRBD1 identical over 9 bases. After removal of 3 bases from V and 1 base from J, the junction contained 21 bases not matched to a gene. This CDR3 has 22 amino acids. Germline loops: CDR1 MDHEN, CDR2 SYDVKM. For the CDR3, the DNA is TGTGCCAGCAGTTTTCCGGGACAGGGTCGTGCAAGGCTGGAGCTAACTAATGAAAAACTGTTTTTT. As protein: CASSFPGQGRARLELTNEKLFF.

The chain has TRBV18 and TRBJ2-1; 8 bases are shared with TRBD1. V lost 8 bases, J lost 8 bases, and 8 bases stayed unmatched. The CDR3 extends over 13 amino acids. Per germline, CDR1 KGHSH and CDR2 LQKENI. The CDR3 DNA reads TGTGCCAGCCGGACAGGGATTGACGATGAGCAGTTCTTC. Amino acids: CASRTGIDDEQFF.

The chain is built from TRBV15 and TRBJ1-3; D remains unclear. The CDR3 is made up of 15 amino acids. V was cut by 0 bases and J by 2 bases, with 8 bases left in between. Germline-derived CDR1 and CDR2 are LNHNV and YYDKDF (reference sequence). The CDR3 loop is CATSRDVGAGNTIYF. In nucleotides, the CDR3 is TGTGCCACCAGCAGAGATGTCGGGGCTGGAAACACCATATATTTT.

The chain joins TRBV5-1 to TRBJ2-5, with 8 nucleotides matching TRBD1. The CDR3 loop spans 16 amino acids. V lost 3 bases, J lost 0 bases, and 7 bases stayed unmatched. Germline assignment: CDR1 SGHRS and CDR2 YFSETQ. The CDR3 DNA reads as TGCGCCAGCAGCTCCGGACAGGGTTTATACCAAGAGACCCAGTACTTC. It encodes CASSSGQGLYQETQYF.

The CDR3 bases are TGTGCCAGCACCCGGACTAGCAGGGACTACGAGCAGTACTTC. Translation gives CASTRTSRDYEQYF. This chain connects TRBV5-5 to TRBJ2-7; 8 bases align to TRBD2. Germline values: CDR1 SGHKS, CDR2 YYEKEE (reference sequence). The junction had 8 bases not matched to a gene; V was cut back by 6 bases and J by 3 bases. The CDR3 consists of 14 residues.

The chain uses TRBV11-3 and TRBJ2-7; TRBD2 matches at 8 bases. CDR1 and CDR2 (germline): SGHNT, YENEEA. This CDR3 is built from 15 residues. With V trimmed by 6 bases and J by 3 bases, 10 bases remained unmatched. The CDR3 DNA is TGTGCCAGCAGTCGGGCAGCGGGGGACCACTACGAGCAGTACTTC. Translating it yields CASSRAAGDHYEQYF.

CDR3 residues: CASSETGQALGGDPRSDGKLFF. CDR3 nucleotide sequence: TGTGCCAGCAGTGAAACCGGACAGGCCCTTGGTGGGGATCCGAGGTCCGATGGAAAACTGTTTTTT. The chain combines TRBV2 with TRBJ1-4, with 7 bases identical to TRBD1. This CDR3 has 22 residues. Per germline, CDR1 SNHLY and CDR2 FYNNEI. Losses at the gene ends were 2 bases for V and 10 bases for J; bases not matched to a gene: 31.

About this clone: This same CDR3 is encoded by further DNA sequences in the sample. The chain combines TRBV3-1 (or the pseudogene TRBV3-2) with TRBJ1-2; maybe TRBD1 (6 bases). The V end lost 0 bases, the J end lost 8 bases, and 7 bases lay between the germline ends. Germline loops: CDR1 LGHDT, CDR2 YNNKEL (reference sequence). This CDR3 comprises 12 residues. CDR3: CASSQDRGGYTF. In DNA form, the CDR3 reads TGTGCCAGCAGCCAAGACAGGGGCGGCTACACCTTC.

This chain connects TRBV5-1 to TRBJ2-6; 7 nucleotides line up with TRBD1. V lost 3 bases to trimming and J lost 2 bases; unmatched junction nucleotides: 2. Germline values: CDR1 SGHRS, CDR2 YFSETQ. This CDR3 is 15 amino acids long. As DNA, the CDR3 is TGCGCCAGCAGCTCCACAGGGGCTGGGGCCAACGTCCTGACTTTC. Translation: CASSSTGAGANVLTF.

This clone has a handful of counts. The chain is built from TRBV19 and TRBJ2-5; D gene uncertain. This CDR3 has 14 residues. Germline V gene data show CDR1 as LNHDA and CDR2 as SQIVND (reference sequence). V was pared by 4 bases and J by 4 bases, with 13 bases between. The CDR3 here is CASSTRQNRETQYF. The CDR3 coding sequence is TGTGCCAGTAGTACCAGGCAAAACCGAGAGACCCAGTACTTC.

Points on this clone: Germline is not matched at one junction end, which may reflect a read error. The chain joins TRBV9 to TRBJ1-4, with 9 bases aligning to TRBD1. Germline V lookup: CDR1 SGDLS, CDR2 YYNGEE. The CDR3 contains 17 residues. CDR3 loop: CASSPTGGSAFNIRLVF. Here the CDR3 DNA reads TGTGCCAGCAGCCCAACAGGGGGCTCCGCCTTCAACATCCGACTGGTTTTT.